The 6 T cell receptor beta chains listed next were all sequenced from one sample in a study of shared clonotypes between healthy human individuals. Here immunoSEQ multiplex PCR was the method, and the copy in TCRdb shows in-frame clones only, minus some. The sample records roughly 760,000 clones, over 65% being singletons. Sample: memory CD4+ T cells sorted from blood. Stated subset: CD45RA-negative fraction. Every receptor here comes from a woman in her twenties or thirties in good health.

This clone has just a few counts. The rearrangement joins TRBV18 to TRBJ2-5; D gene unclear. V gave up 2 bases and J gave up 3 bases, with 10 bases separating them. Germline CDR1 and CDR2: KGHSH and LQKENI. CDR3 length: 14 amino acids. The CDR3: CASSPYGLKETQYF. As DNA, the CDR3 is TGTGCCAGCTCACCATATGGGCTGAAAGAGACCCAGTACTTC. The whole variable domain, filled in from reference TRBV18 and TRBJ2-5, reads NAGVMQNPRHLVRRRGQEARLRCSPMKGHSHVYWYRQLPEEGLKFMVYLQKENIIDESGMPKERFSAEFPKEGPSILRIQQVVRGDSAAYFCASSPYGLKETQYFGPGTRLLVL.

The J gene is TRBJ2-7, the V gene TRBV19; D unresolved. The CDR3 spans 14 residues. V lost 4 bases and J 2 bases, leaving 12 bases between the germline ends. Per germline, CDR1 LNHDA and CDR2 SQIVND (reference sequence). This CDR3 is CASSSTDHTYEQYF. CDR3 nucleotide sequence: TGTGCCAGTAGTAGCACAGACCATACCTACGAGCAGTACTTC.

The genes are TRBV29-1 and TRBJ2-3; 10 bases match TRBD1. Germline V CDR1 and CDR2: SQVTM, ANQGSEA. Germline trimming cut 7 bases from V and 5 bases from J; bases unmatched to any gene: 9. The CDR3 loop spans 14 amino acids. Written as DNA, the CDR3 is TGCAGCGCCGGGACAGGGGCCGGTGTAGATACGCAGTATTTT. It specifies CSAGTGAGVDTQYF.

The chain employs TRBV6-5 and TRBJ1-4; unclear D gene. Per the germline V gene, CDR1 is MNHEY and CDR2 is SVGAGI. The CDR3 length is 14 residues. With 8 bases removed from V and 6 bases from J, the gap between germline ends came to 16 bases. The CDR3 sequence: CASAKRAADEKLFF. CDR3 bases: TGTGCCAGCGCGAAGCGGGCCGCGGATGAAAAACTGTTTTTT.

This clone has a handful of counts. This chain uses TRBV25-1 with TRBJ2-1; D could derive from TRBD1 or TRBD2 (7 bases each). CDR1 MGHDK and CDR2 SYGVNS come from the germline V gene. The CDR3 sequence is 16 residues long. With 7 bases removed from V and 1 base from J, the gap between germline ends came to 17 bases. Written as DNA, the CDR3 is TGTGCCAGCACTCCGTCGGGGGGACAGTCCTACAATGAGCAGTTCTTC. This translates into CASTPSGGQSYNEQFF.

A word on this clone: Other DNA sequences in this specimen translate into the identical CDR3. The gene calls are TRBV18 and TRBJ1-1, with D unresolved. V was clipped by 6 bases and J by 0 bases, with 11 bases between them. This CDR3 spans 14 amino acids. The germline CDR1 and CDR2 sequences are KGHSH and LQKENI. CDR3 sequence (DNA): TGTGCCAGCTCTCCGACCGCTCTGAACACTGAAGCTTTCTTT. This gives the protein CASSPTALNTEAFF.